This TCR beta chain was sequenced for a study of shared clonotypes between healthy human individuals. Assay used: immunoSEQ multiplex PCR; TCRdb lists only in-frame clones, some missing. The sample contains around 1,100,000 clones, around three quarters of which appear only once. The CDR3 is 17 residues long. With V trimmed by 0 bases and J by 0 bases, 7 bases remained unmatched. Germline CDR1 SGHRS, CDR2 YFSETQ. Healthy adults negative for HIV, lacking recent acute infections or vaccinations, served as donors. Sequences were obtained from memory CD4+ T cells from PBMCs. Regarding subset: CD45RA-negative fraction. The TCR was taken from a man younger than 35 in good health. Some clones in this sample may be carry-over from other donors' samples. The V gene is TRBV5-1, the J gene TRBJ2-3, with TRBD2 identical over 7 bases. CDR3 bases: TGCGCCAGCAGCTTGGCCTTCGGGGGGACTAGCACAGATACGCAGTATTTT. This sequence encodes CASSLAFGGTSTDTQYF. Full variable domain (remainder filled in from reference TRBV5-1 and TRBJ2-3): KAGVTQTPRYLIKTRGQQVTLSCSPISGHRSVSWYQQTPGQGLQFLFEYFSETQRNKGNFPGRFSGRQFSNSRSEMNVSTLELGDSALYLCASSLAFGGTSTDTQYFGPGTRLTVL.